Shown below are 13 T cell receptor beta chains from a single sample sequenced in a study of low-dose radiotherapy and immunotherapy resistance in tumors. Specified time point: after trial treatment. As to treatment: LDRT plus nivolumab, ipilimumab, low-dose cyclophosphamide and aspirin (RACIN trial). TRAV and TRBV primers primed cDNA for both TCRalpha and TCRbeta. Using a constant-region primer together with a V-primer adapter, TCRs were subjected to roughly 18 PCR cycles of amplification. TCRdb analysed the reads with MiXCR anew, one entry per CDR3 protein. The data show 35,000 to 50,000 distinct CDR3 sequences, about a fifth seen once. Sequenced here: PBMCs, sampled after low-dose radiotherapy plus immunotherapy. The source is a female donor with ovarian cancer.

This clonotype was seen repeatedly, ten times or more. Here the CDR3 DNA reads TGTGCCAGCAGCGACACCTTGAACTATGGCTACACCTTC. It translates to CASSDTLNYGYTF. This chain links TRBV25-1 with TRBJ1-2; D unclear. V was clipped by 6 bases and J by 2 bases, with 10 bases between them. The CDR3 has 13 residues. CDR1 and CDR2 (germline): MGHDK, SYGVNS.

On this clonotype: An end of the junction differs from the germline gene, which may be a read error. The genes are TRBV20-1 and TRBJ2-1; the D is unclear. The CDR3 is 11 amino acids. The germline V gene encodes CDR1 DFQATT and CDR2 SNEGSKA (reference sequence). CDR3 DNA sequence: TGCAGTGCTAGGTGGCAGTTTGAGCGGTTCTTC. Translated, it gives CSARWQFERFF.

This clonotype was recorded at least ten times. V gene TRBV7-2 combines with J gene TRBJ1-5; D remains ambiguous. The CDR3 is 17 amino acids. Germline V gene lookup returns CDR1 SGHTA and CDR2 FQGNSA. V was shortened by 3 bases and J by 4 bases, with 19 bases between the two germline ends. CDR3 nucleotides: TGTGCCAGCAGCTTCAGCGGTGCCGGGAGGGTGAATCAGCCCCAGCATTTT. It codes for CASSFSGAGRVNQPQHF.

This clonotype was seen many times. CDR3 in DNA: TGCGCCAGCAGCTTACGGGGGGTGAACACTGAAGCTTTCTTT. It encodes CASSLRGVNTEAFF. The chain couples TRBV5-1 to TRBJ1-1, with a tentative D call TRBD1 (5 bases). Germline values: CDR1 SGHRS, CDR2 YFSETQ. V lost 2 bases and J 0 bases, leaving 8 bases between the germline ends. CDR3 length equals 14 residues.

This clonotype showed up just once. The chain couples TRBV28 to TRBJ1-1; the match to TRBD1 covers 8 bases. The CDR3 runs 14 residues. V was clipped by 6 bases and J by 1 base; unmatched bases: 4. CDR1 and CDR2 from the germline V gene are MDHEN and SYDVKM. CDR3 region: CASRPGQENTEAFF. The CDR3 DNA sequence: TGTGCCAGCAGGCCGGGACAGGAGAACACTGAAGCTTTCTTT.

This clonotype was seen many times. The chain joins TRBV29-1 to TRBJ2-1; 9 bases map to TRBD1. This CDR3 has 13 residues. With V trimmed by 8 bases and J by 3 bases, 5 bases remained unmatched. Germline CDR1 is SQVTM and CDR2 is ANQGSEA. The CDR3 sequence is CSTRQGDYNEQFF. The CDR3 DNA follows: TGCAGCACAAGACAGGGGGACTACAATGAGCAGTTCTTC.

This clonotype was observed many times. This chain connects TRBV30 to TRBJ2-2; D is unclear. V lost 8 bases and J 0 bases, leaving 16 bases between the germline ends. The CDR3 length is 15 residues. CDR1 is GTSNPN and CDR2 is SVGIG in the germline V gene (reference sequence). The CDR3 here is CAADRPDANTGELFF. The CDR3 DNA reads TGTGCCGCCGACCGACCGGACGCGAACACCGGGGAGCTGTTTTTT.

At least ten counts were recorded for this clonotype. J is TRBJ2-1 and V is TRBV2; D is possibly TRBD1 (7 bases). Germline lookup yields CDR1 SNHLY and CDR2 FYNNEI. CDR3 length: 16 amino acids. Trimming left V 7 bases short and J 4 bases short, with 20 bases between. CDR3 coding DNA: TGTGCCAGCACCCAGGGGGGCGGGACTCTATACAATGAGCAGTTCTTC. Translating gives CASTQGGGTLYNEQFF.

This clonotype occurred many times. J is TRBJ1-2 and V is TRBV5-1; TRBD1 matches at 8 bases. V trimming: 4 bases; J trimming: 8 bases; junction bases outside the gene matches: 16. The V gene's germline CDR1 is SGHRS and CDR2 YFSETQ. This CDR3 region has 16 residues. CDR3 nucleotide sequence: TGCGCCAGCAGCCCGGGCTGGACAGGGATTTTTCGGGGCTACACCTTC. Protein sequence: CASSPGWTGIFRGYTF.

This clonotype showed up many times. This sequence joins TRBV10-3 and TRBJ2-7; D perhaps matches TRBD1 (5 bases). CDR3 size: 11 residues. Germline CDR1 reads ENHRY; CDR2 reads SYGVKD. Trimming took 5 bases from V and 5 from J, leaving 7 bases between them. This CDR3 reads CAISLGHEQYF. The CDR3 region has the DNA TGTGCCATCAGTCTGGGGCACGAGCAGTACTTC.

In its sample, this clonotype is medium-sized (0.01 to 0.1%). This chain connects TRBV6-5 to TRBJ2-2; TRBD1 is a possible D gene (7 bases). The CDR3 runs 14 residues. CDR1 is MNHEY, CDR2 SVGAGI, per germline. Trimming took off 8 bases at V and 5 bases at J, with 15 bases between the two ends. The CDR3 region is CASRRDSGTGELFF. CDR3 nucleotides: TGTGCCAGCCGGCGGGACAGCGGAACCGGGGAGCTGTTTTTT.

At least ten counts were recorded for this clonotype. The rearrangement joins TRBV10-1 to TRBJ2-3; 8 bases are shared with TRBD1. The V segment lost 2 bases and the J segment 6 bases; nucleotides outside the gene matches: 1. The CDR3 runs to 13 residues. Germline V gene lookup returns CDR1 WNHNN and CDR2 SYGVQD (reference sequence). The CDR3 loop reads CASSEAGGDTQYF. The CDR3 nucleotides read TGCGCCAGCAGTGAGGCAGGGGGCGATACGCAGTATTTT.

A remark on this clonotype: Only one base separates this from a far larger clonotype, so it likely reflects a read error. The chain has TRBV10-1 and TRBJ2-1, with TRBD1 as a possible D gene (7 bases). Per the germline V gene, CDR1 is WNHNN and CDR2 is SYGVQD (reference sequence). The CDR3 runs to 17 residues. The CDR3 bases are TGTGCCATCAGAGAAAGCAGCAGGGGGGAAAGCTACAATGAGCTGTTCTTC. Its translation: CAIRESSRGESYNELFF.